This paragraph covers one T cell receptor (beta chain) sequence. TCRdb's table, derived via immunoSEQ multiplex PCR, lists solely in-frame clones and lacks some. This sample has fewer than 120,000 clones, with more than 75% found just once. This sample is part of a study of control samples from healthy donors and cancer patients. With 10 bases clipped from V and 3 bases from J, the junction kept 8 bases outside the gene matches. Germline V CDR1 and CDR2: MNHEY, SVGAGI. The CDR3 spans 14 residues. The sequenced material came from PBMCs. This clonotype was obtained from an older woman with lung cancer. J is TRBJ1-3 and V is TRBV6-5, with 8 bases identical to TRBD1. Here the CDR3 DNA reads TGTGCCACCCTGGACAGGGCTTTTGGAAACACCATATATTTT. Translating it yields CATLDRAFGNTIYF.